This T cell receptor beta chain was captured by sequencing in a study of CD8+CD57+ T cells in acquired aplastic anemia. Overall study results and limits: Patients and controls shared nearly 30 CD8+ CDR3 sequences, which appeared highly expressed in patients and within their immunodominant clones.

The sequenced patients had an expansion of CD8+CD57+ cells seen by flow cytometry. No therapy had been given to the patients at the time of blood sampling. Germline CDR1 and CDR2: DFQATT and SNEGSKA (reference sequence). Trimming left V 1 base short and J 10 bases short, with 10 bases between. The CDR3 is made up of 11 amino acids. In regard to this clonotype: The antigen remains unidentified.

Using genomic DNA as the template, TCR beta VDJ and CDR3 profiling was carried out. TCRdb redid the calling of the reads with MiXCR, one entry per CDR3 protein. The sample shows under 200,000 distinct CDR3 sequences, about 64% of them seen only once. This sequence was found in a human donor with aplastic anemia. Sequenced: sorted CD4+, CD8+, or CD8+CD57+ T cells (not recorded which) from PBMCs. The rearrangement uses TRBV20-1 and TRBJ1-1, with a tentative D call TRBD1 (5 bases). CDR3 residues: CSARVGVAAFF. CDR3 sequence (DNA): TGCAGTGCTAGAGTGGGGGTTGCAGCTTTCTTT.